A single TCR beta chain is shown here with its context. Its specific antigen is unknown. No base qualities exist here, and no much larger clone lies one base off it. Libraries were built with the immunoSEQ multiplex PCR assay. Imported from immuneACCESS, the table was reduced by TCRdb to in-frame sequences with V and J called. These copies leave out some clones; in studies compared against another copy, an unresolved V gene accounts for under half, and the cause of the remainder is not known. The sample yields approximately 89,000 clones; 85% to 95% were counted once. Over 2% of the sample belongs to the ten largest clones. The data derive from a study of T cell changes during pregnancy in multiple sclerosis (dated by TCRdb to 2018 to 2020). Context from the whole study: The study examined how the T cell repertoire changed over the course of pregnancy in women with multiple sclerosis.

The CDR3 contains 15 residues, cysteine and phenylalanine counted. CDR3 DNA only is kept here, 45 bases in frame from base 1. For this chain, trimming is 4 bases at the V end and 4 bases at the J end, and the number of junction bases without a gene match is 9. Reading the germline V gene gives CDR1 MGHRA and CDR2 YSYEKL. The clonotype was recovered from a female donor with multiple sclerosis, enrolled in a pregnancy study. This specimen was peripheral blood, taken in the third trimester of pregnancy. The sequence joins TRBV4-1 to TRBJ2-5; 7 bases in the junction line up with TRBD1. The CDR3 amino acid sequence is: CASSLLPTGSETQYF. The DNA is as follows: TGCGCCAGCAGCCTTCTACCGACAGGGTCAGAGACCCAGTACTTC.